This entry features one T cell receptor beta chain sequence. Its antigen remains unknown. CDR3 length: 20 amino acids. The V segment lost 4 bases and the J segment 0 bases; nucleotides outside the gene matches: 9. Germline CDR1 and CDR2: SGHVS and FQNEAQ. This entry belongs to a study of T cell repertoires in cytomegalovirus infection. Study in general: Recently identified HLA-C-restricted CMV epitopes were among the peptides used. Public signatures in TCR beta pointed to CMV infection and matching HLA type.

TCRdb passed the reads through MiXCR, listing each CDR3 protein once. This table has around 100,000 distinct CDR3 sequences, 30% to 35% appearing once. Whole-study findings and limits: HLA-C-restricted CMV-specific TCR beta clonotypes prevailed in the ex vivo response.

The sample in question was CD8+ T cells from cultured PBMCs, obtained from culture after CMV antigen stimulation. The genes are TRBV7-8 and TRBJ2-6, with 13 positions matching TRBD2. The clonotype originates from a human donor in good health (CMV status not recorded). Some clones in this sample may be carry-over from other donors' samples. CDR3 sequence (DNA): TGTGCCAGCAGCTCCCGGACTAGCGGGGGATCCAGCTCTGGGGCCAACGTCCTGACTTTC. Protein sequence: CASSSRTSGGSSSGANVLTF.